This T cell receptor (beta chain) is drawn from a study of T cells after yellow fever vaccination. Germline lookup yields CDR1 SGHRS and CDR2 YFSETQ. The CDR3 loop spans 15 amino acids. V was clipped by 1 base and J by 2 bases; unmatched bases: 4. This clonotype was counted many times. Its antigen is still unknown. Study-level results: CD4 and CD8 compartments shared a small share of clonotypes. Abundant clonotypes from the bulk population could have been carried over as contaminants into FACS-sorted repertoires. Peaking faster, on day 5 versus 15, the secondary response was nonetheless weaker.

UMIs and a universal primer site were added when TCR cDNA was made by 5'RACE template switching. From the 5' RACE reads, TCRdb called clonotypes with MiXCR, one entry per CDR3 protein. Found here are fewer than 450,000 distinct CDR3 sequences, approximately 10% of them singletons; the top ten hold roughly 18%. This chain links TRBV5-1 with TRBJ2-3; 7 nucleotides agree with TRBD2. The receptor comes from a man between 18 and 35 years old who received the YFV17D yellow fever vaccine. Sequenced here: PBMCs, sampled on the day of the first yellow fever vaccination. The CDR3 nucleotides are TGCGCCAGCAGCTTGAGCGGGGTTGCCACAGATACGCAGTATTTT. Translation: CASSLSGVATDTQYF.